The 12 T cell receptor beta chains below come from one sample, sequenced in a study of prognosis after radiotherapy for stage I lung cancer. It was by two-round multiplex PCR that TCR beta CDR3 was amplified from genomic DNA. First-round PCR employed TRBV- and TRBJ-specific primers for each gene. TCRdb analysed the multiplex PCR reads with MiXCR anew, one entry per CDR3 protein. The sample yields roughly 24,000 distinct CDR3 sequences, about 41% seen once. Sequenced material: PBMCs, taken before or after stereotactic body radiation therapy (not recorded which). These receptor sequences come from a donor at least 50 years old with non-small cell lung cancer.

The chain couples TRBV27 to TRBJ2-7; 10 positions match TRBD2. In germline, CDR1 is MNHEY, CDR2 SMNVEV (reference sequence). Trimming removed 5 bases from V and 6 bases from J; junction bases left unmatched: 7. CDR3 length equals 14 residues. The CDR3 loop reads CASSDLAGVFEQYF. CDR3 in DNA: TGTGCCAGCAGTGACCTAGCGGGAGTATTCGAGCAGTACTTC.

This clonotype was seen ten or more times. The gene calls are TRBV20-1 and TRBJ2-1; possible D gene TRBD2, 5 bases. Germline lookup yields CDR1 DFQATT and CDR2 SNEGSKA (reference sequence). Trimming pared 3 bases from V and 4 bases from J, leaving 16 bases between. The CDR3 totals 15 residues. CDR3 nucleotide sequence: TGCAGTGCTAGCGGAGACTATCTCACTTACAATGAGCAGTTCTTC. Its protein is CSASGDYLTYNEQFF.

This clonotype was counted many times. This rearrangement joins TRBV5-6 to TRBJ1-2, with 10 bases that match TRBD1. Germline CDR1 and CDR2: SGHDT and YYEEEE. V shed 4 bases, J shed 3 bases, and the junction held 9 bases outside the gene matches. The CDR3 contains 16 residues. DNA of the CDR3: TGTGCCAGCAGCCTTTGGCTCGGGACAGGGGACTATGGCTACACCTTC. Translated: CASSLWLGTGDYGYTF.

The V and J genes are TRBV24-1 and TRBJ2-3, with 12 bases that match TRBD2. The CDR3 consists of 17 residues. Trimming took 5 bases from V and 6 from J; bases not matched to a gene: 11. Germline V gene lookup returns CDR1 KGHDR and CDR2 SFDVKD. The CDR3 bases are TGTGCCACCAGTGGCGGGGCTAGCGGGGGGGCCGAGGATACGCAGTATTTT. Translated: CATSGGASGGAEDTQYF.

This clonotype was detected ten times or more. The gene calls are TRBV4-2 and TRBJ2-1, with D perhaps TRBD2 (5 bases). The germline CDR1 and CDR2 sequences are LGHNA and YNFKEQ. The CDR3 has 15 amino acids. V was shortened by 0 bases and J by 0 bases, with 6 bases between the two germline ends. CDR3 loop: CASSQDRDSYNEQFF. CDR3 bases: TGTGCCAGCAGCCAAGACCGGGACTCCTACAATGAGCAGTTCTTC.

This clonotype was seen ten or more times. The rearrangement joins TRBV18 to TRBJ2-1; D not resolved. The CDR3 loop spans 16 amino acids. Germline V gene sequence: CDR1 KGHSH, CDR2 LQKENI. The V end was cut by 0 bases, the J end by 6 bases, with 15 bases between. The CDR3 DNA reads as TGTGCCAGCTCACCACCGATAGCAGCTACTTCCAATGAGCAGTTCTTC. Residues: CASSPPIAATSNEQFF.

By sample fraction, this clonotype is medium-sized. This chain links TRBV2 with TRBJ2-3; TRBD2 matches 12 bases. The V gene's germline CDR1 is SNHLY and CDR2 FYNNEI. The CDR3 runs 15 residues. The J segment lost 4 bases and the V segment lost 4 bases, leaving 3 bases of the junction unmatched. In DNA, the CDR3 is TGTGCCAGCAGTGGGACTAGCGGGACCCCAGATACGCAGTATTTT. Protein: CASSGTSGTPDTQYF.

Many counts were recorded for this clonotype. The CDR3 DNA sequence: TGCGCCAGCAGCTTGGGGGCGGCAGAGACCCAGTACTTC. Translation: CASSLGAAETQYF. The chain joins TRBV5-1 to TRBJ2-5; D call uncertain. The germline V and J ends were trimmed by 0 bases and 4 bases, with 7 bases remaining between them. Germline V lookup: CDR1 SGHRS, CDR2 YFSETQ. The CDR3 is made up of 13 amino acids.

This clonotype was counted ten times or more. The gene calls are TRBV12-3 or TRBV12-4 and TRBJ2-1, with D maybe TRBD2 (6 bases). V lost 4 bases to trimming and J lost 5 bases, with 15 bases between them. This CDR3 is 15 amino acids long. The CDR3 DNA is TGTGCCAGCAGTTCCGGACGGGGGTCCAACAATGAGCAGTTCTTC. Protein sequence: CASSSGRGSNNEQFF.

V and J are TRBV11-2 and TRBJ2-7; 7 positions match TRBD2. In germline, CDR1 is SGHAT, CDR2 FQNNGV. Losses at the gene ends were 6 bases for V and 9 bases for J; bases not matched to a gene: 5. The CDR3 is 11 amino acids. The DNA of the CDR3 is TGTGCCAGCAGACGCGGGGGAGGGCAGTACTTC. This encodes CASRRGGGQYF. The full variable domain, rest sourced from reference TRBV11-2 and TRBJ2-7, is EAGVAQSPRYKIIEKRQSVAFWCNPISGHATLYWYQQILGQGPKLLIQFQNNGVVDDSQLPKDRFSAERLKGVDSTLKIQPAKLEDSAVYLCASRRGGGQYFGPGTRLTVT.

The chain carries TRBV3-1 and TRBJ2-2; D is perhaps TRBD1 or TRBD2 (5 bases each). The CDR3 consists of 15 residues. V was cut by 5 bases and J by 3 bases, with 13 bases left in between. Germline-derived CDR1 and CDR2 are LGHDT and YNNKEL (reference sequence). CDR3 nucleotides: TGTGCCAGCAGCTTCCTCGGGGACCACACCGGGGAGCTGTTTTTT. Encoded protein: CASSFLGDHTGELFF.

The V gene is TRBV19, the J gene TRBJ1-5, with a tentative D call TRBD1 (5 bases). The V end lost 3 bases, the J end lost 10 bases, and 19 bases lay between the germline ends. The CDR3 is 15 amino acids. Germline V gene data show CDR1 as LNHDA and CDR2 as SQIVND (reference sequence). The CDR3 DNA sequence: TGTGCCAGTAGTATTTTCGTCCAGGGCGGACATCCCCAGCATTTT. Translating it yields CASSIFVQGGHPQHF.